This TCR beta chain stems from a study of T cell clones after liver transplantation. Sequenced by immunoSEQ multiplex PCR; TCRdb stores in-frame clones only, minus some. The table shows 65,000 to 70,000 clones, with 85% to 95% occurring only once. V lost 1 base and J 1 base, leaving 14 bases between the germline ends. CDR1 is MNHEY, CDR2 SMNVEV, per germline (reference sequence). The CDR3 is 17 amino acids. The sample consisted of CD4+ T cells from blood, taken around 25 months after liver transplant. The receptor's source is a human patient who received a liver transplant. Some of the T cells may derive from the graft donor. The chain joins TRBV27 to TRBJ1-5; unclear D gene. CDR3 residues: CASSLWPPSGSNQPQHF. The CDR3 DNA sequence: TGTGCCAGCAGTTTATGGCCGCCGTCGGGGAGCAATCAGCCCCAGCATTTT.